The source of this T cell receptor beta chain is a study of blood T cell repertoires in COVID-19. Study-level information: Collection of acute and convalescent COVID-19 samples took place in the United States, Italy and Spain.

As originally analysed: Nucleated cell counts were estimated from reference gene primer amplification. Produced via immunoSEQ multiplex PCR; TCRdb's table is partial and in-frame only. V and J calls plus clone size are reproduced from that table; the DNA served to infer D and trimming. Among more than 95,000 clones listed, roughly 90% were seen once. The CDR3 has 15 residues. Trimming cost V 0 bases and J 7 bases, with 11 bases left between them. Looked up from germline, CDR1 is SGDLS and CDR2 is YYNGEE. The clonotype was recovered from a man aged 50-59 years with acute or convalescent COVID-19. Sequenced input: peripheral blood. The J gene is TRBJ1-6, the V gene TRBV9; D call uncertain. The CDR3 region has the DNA TGTGCCAGCAGCGTAGAAGCATCCTCAAATTCACCCCTCCACTTT. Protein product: CASSVEASSNSPLHF.